The rows below give T cell receptor beta chains drawn from one sample of a study of human T cells and chemical hapten exposure. One entry per CDR3 protein, called by TCRdb with MiXCR from the RACE reads. Here the sample spans tens of thousands of distinct CDR3 sequences, around 7% being singletons. The sample was whole blood, taken in connection with sensitization to the hapten diphenylcyclopropenone (DPC). The receptor source for this set is a woman aged 25 to 45 with alopecia areata. Some clones in this sample may be carry-over from other donors' samples. Both conserved end residues are part of each CDR3.

j_call: TRBJ1-1; v_call: TRBV6-2/TRBV6-3; cdr3_aa: CASSYSSPLGTEAFF
j_call: TRBJ1-1; v_call: TRBV29-1; cdr3_aa: CSVEVGLGTEAFF
j_call: TRBJ1-4; v_call: TRBV2; cdr3_aa: CASRKGDDVEKLFF
j_call: TRBJ1-3; v_call: TRBV18; cdr3_aa: CASSSRGTIYF
j_call: TRBJ2-5; v_call: TRBV5-1; cdr3_aa: CASSLVRGDPRETQYF
j_call: TRBJ2-5; v_call: TRBV29-1; cdr3_aa: CSGGGGQETQYF
j_call: TRBJ2-4; v_call: TRBV20-1; cdr3_aa: CSATHPGSGENIQYF
j_call: TRBJ2-3; v_call: TRBV11-2; cdr3_aa: CASSYGLPDTQYF
j_call: TRBJ1-2; v_call: TRBV29-1; cdr3_aa: CSVPGTGGPYGYTF
j_call: TRBJ1-1; v_call: TRBV5-1; cdr3_aa: CASSIRQSNTEAFF
j_call: TRBJ2-5; v_call: TRBV2; cdr3_aa: CASSDVLGRGVGQYF
j_call: TRBJ1-3; v_call: TRBV10-3; cdr3_aa: CAISESQPSGNTIYF
j_call: TRBJ1-6; v_call: TRBV20-1; cdr3_aa: CSARVSPNNSPLHF
j_call: TRBJ1-6; v_call: TRBV18; cdr3_aa: CASSEIDSYNSPLHF
j_call: TRBJ1-3; v_call: TRBV5-4; cdr3_aa: CASSLDQFDTIYF
j_call: TRBJ1-2; v_call: TRBV19; cdr3_aa: CASRINSQGSGYTF
j_call: TRBJ1-5; v_call: TRBV12-3/TRBV12-4; cdr3_aa: CASSKPPAPQHF
j_call: TRBJ2-2; v_call: TRBV19; cdr3_aa: CASSTRLGRTGELFF
j_call: TRBJ1-1; v_call: TRBV20-1; cdr3_aa: CSARGRQGSWDEAFF
j_call: TRBJ1-2; v_call: TRBV3-1; cdr3_aa: CASRPDGSYGYTF
j_call: TRBJ1-6; v_call: TRBV3-1; cdr3_aa: CASSPRTGYHSPLHF
j_call: TRBJ1-2; v_call: TRBV7-6; cdr3_aa: CASSPRQGPMDGYTF
j_call: TRBJ1-2; v_call: TRBV18; cdr3_aa: CASSPMTGVYGYTF
j_call: TRBJ1-4; v_call: TRBV12-3/TRBV12-4; cdr3_aa: CASSSQGAANEKLFF
j_call: TRBJ2-3; v_call: TRBV6-1; cdr3_aa: CASSEARLAGKDTQYF
j_call: TRBJ1-2; v_call: TRBV3-1; cdr3_aa: CASSQDRTDRIRGYTF
j_call: TRBJ1-5; v_call: TRBV5-1; cdr3_aa: CASSLGDRENQPQHF
j_call: TRBJ1-2; v_call: TRBV30; cdr3_aa: CAWSVGSYDYGYTF
j_call: TRBJ2-7; v_call: TRBV7-2; cdr3_aa: CASSLVSDAQGVWVF
j_call: TRBJ1-4; v_call: TRBV29-1; cdr3_aa: CSAMSWGTNEKLFF
j_call: TRBJ1-1; v_call: TRBV5-1; cdr3_aa: CASSLAPGISTEAFF
j_call: TRBJ2-3; v_call: TRBV18; cdr3_aa: CASSPNREGTDTQYF
j_call: TRBJ1-6; v_call: TRBV6-5; cdr3_aa: CASTTDEYSPLHF
j_call: TRBJ1-1; v_call: TRBV7-3; cdr3_aa: CASSPGRREAFF
j_call: TRBJ2-1; v_call: TRBV20-1; cdr3_aa: CSAKGYNEQFF
j_call: TRBJ1-3; v_call: TRBV3-1; cdr3_aa: CASSQAGQLSGNTIYF
j_call: TRBJ1-6; v_call: TRBV19; cdr3_aa: CASMDLAQGGSYNSPLHF
j_call: TRBJ2-5; v_call: TRBV5-1; cdr3_aa: CASSPSGDETQYF
j_call: TRBJ2-1; v_call: TRBV20-1; cdr3_aa: CSAWTSNSYNEQFF
j_call: TRBJ1-1; v_call: TRBV3-1; cdr3_aa: CASSQANWRINTEAFF
j_call: TRBJ2-5; v_call: TRBV27; cdr3_aa: CASSLSFQETQYF
j_call: TRBJ1-2; v_call: TRBV20-1; cdr3_aa: CSASNRGNYGYTF